The entry below describes one TCR beta chain. Its target is unknown. These data originate in a study of cytomegalovirus exposure and HLA in healthy donors. The PCR used 60 Vbeta and 13 Jbeta primers. In the authors' workflow: An analysis that came later counted some 81 million unique TCR beta chains, about 10 million shared. Profiled with immunoSEQ multiplex PCR; TCRdb holds only in-frame clones, not every one. The D gene and trimming were derived from the DNA, and the V and J assignments and clone size from that table. The table shows about 150,000 clones, with roughly 74% occurring only once. Healthy bone marrow donors formed the donor group. General observations from the study: Later analysis identified about 15,000 TCR beta sequences associated with HLA alleles, using a false discovery rate threshold of 0.05. Later, an analysis found that common viral pathogens appeared to be linked with several of the most significant clusters.

Germline loops: CDR1 LGHNA, CDR2 YNFKEQ. Between the trimmed V and J ends, which lost 0 bases and 2 bases, there was a span of 11 bases. The CDR3 covers 16 residues. This chain uses TRBV4-2 with TRBJ2-1; D is perhaps TRBD2 (5 bases). The sample comprised PBMCs. This TCR was sampled from a man younger than 35 in good health and CMV-seronegative. The CDR3 sequence is CASSQERADAYNEQFF. DNA of the CDR3: TGTGCCAGCAGCCAAGAGAGGGCCGACGCCTACAATGAGCAGTTCTTC.